Only one count was recorded for the clone carrying this T cell receptor (beta chain). Antigen unknown. This CDR3 region has 14 residues. Trimming took off 6 bases at V and 6 bases at J, with 16 bases between the two ends. Per germline, CDR1 SEHNR and CDR2 FQNEAQ (reference sequence). Only in-frame clones appear in the TCRdb table, and some are missing; sequencing was by immunoSEQ multiplex PCR. The sample has about 56,000 clones, about 98% seen once. The data are from a study of siplizumab effects on memory and regulatory T cells. Study-wide results and caveats: Naive T cells were seen as more diverse than memory cells and as major alloresponse contributors. Unstimulated subsets were the mapping target of only a minor fraction of alloreactive clones. Controls had roughly 28% Treg-derived mappable alloreactive CD4+ clones on average, versus around 71% with siplizumab. Tregs that proliferated in siplizumab cultures did not have their suppressive function confirmed.

Sequenced: naive CD8+ T cells sorted from blood. This sequence joins TRBV7-9 and TRBJ2-3; perhaps TRBD2 as D (6 bases). The TCR comes from a human donor in good health. Written as DNA, the CDR3 is TGTGCCAGCAGAGACGGGACTGTTTATGATACGCAGTATTTT. It translates to CASRDGTVYDTQYF.